Below are 14 T cell receptor beta chains sequenced from a single sample in a study of tissue T cells after allogeneic stem cell transplantation. Profiled with immunoSEQ multiplex PCR; TCRdb holds only in-frame clones, not every one. The data hold about 26,000 clones, with roughly nine tenths observed a single time. The material was blood, obtained before transplantation. The receptors derive from a male donor aged 60 or older who later had graft-versus-host disease after an allogeneic stem cell transplant.

The chain is built from TRBV6-1 and TRBJ1-5; no firm D call. Between the trimmed V and J ends, which lost 2 bases and 6 bases, there was a span of 8 bases. The CDR3 runs 13 residues. Germline V gene data show CDR1 as MNHNS and CDR2 as SASEGT. CDR3: CASSELGSQPQHF. In DNA, the CDR3 is TGTGCCAGCAGTGAACTTGGGAGTCAGCCCCAGCATTTT.

V and J are TRBV12-5 and TRBJ2-1; 10 nucleotides agree with TRBD1. Trimming cost V 0 bases and J 0 bases; bases outside gene matches: 14. The CDR3 loop spans 21 amino acids. Germline V CDR1 and CDR2: LGHNT, FRNRAP. DNA for the CDR3: TGTGCTAGTGGTTTGGTACATTCAGGGACAGGGGCCATGACCTCCTACAATGAGCAGTTCTTC. Translation: CASGLVHSGTGAMTSYNEQFF.

The chain links TRBV20-1 to TRBJ1-2, with unresolved D. CDR1 and CDR2 from the germline V gene are DFQATT and SNEGSKA (reference sequence). This CDR3 is 11 amino acids long. V was pared by 7 bases and J by 3 bases, with 9 bases between. The CDR3 here is CSVRSHYGYTF. CDR3 sequence (DNA): TGCAGTGTCCGGAGTCACTATGGCTACACCTTC.

The genes are TRBV6-5 and TRBJ2-7; D is perhaps TRBD1 (5 bases). Trimming pared 0 bases from V and 5 bases from J, leaving 14 bases between. The CDR3 covers 15 residues. CDR1 and CDR2 from the germline V gene are MNHEY and SVGAGI. The CDR3 region has the DNA TGTGCCAGCAGTTACTCCGCAGGGCCCCTCGACGAGCAGTACTTC. It encodes CASSYSAGPLDEQYF.

The gene calls are TRBV21-1 and TRBJ2-5; the table's D call TRBD1 went unverified against the DNA. TRBV21-1 corresponds to a pseudogene. This CDR3 spans 16 amino acids. Here the CDR3 DNA reads TGTGCCAGCAGATTGTCCCGGGACAGGGAAGGAGAGACCCAGTACTTC. Translation gives CASRLSRDREGETQYF.

V gene TRBV12-3 or TRBV12-4 combines with J gene TRBJ2-7; D might be TRBD1 (5 bases). The CDR3 runs 13 residues. V lost 5 bases to trimming and J lost 3 bases, with 11 bases between them. DNA for the CDR3: TGTGCCAGCAGTATGGACACCCGCTACGAGCAGTACTTC. Translating it yields CASSMDTRYEQYF.

This sequence joins TRBV5-1 and TRBJ1-1, with 7 bases matching TRBD1. Germline loops: CDR1 SGHRS, CDR2 YFSETQ. The CDR3 length is 19 residues. J gave up 2 bases and V 4 bases, and 20 bases lay outside the gene matches. Here the CDR3 DNA reads TGCGCCAGCAGCCCTAAGGGGATCGTGGGTAGGGGGCAAAACACTGAAGCTTTCTTT. Amino acids: CASSPKGIVGRGQNTEAFF.

The rearrangement joins TRBV9 to TRBJ1-6, with no clear D. V was clipped by 3 bases and J by 8 bases, with 15 bases between them. The length of the CDR3 is 15 residues. Germline CDR1 SGDLS, CDR2 YYNGEE. CDR3 sequence (DNA): TGTGCCAGCAGCGAAGGGAGCGCCCTACATTCACCCCTCCACTTT. As protein: CASSEGSALHSPLHF.

V is TRBV5-1 and J is TRBJ2-1; TRBD1 agrees at 7 bases. V was pared by 0 bases and J by 4 bases, with 4 bases of the junction left unmatched. The germline V gene has CDR1 SGHRS and CDR2 YFSETQ. The CDR3 has 15 residues. In DNA form, the CDR3 reads TGCGCCAGCAGCTTGGAAGGGGGCCCTTACAATGAGCAGTTCTTC. Translating it yields CASSLEGGPYNEQFF. The full variable domain, with the rest looked up from reference TRBV5-1 and TRBJ2-1, is KAGVTQTPRYLIKTRGQQVTLSCSPISGHRSVSWYQQTPGQGLQFLFEYFSETQRNKGNFPGRFSGRQFSNSRSEMNVSTLELGDSALYLCASSLEGGPYNEQFFGPGTRLTVL.

The rearrangement joins TRBV19 to TRBJ1-1; D gene unclear. Germline assignment: CDR1 LNHDA and CDR2 SQIVND (reference sequence). The V and J ends lost 8 bases and 5 bases respectively, with 27 bases between them. The CDR3 is made up of 17 amino acids. The CDR3, as DNA: TGTGCCAGTGCTTCCCTTACCCTCCCGGGCTCGAGGACTGAAGCTTTCTTT. Translated: CASASLTLPGSRTEAFF. The whole variable domain, filled in from reference TRBV19 and TRBJ1-1, reads DGGITQSPKYLFRKEGQNVTLSCEQNLNHDAMYWYRQDPGQGLRLIYYSQIVNDFQKGDIAEGYSVSREKKESFPLTVTSAQKNPTAFYLCASASLTLPGSRTEAFFGQGTRLTVV.

The chain carries TRBV10-3 and TRBJ2-1; 10 nucleotides align to TRBD1. Germline V gene sequence: CDR1 ENHRY, CDR2 SYGVKD. J lost 1 base, V lost 8 bases, and 5 bases had no gene match. The CDR3 consists of 15 residues. CDR3 protein: CAIGQDRGSYNEQFF. CDR3 DNA: TGTGCCATCGGGCAGGACAGGGGGTCCTACAATGAGCAGTTCTTC.

The chain links TRBV12-5 to TRBJ1-5; no reliable D call. This CDR3 is 15 amino acids long. Germline values: CDR1 LGHNT, CDR2 FRNRAP. Trimming took 6 bases from V and 2 from J, leaving 14 bases between them. In nucleotides, the CDR3 is TGTGCTAGTGGGGTTCCGGGGTTCCGCAATCAGCCCCAGCATTTT. It yields the protein CASGVPGFRNQPQHF. Full variable domain (rest looked up from reference TRBV12-5 and TRBJ1-5): DARVTQTPRHKVTEMGQEVTMRCQPILGHNTVFWYRQTMMQGLELLAYFRNRAPLDDSGMPKDRFSAEMPDATLATLKIQPSEPRDSAVYFCASGVPGFRNQPQHFGDGTRLSIL.

This clone has only one observation. The V and J genes are TRBV5-1 and TRBJ2-2; D is uncertain. Germline loops: CDR1 SGHRS, CDR2 YFSETQ. The CDR3 totals 14 residues. Trimming left V 4 bases short and J 4 bases short, with 11 bases between. The CDR3 DNA reads TGCGCCAGCAGCCCATCAGGATCCACCGGGGAGCTGTTTTTT. As protein: CASSPSGSTGELFF.

The rearrangement joins TRBV3-1 (or the pseudogene TRBV3-2) to TRBJ1-2; no clear D gene. Germline CDR1 LGHDT, CDR2 YNNKEL (reference sequence). V was pared by 6 bases and J by 3 bases, with 14 bases between. This CDR3 is built from 14 residues. CDR3 in DNA: TGTGCCAGCAGACCACCCCAGGAGCACTATGGCTACACCTTC. Its translation is CASRPPQEHYGYTF.